This passage covers 11 T cell receptor beta chains from one sample sequenced in a study of identical twins. One entry per CDR3 protein results from TCRdb running MiXCR on the 5' RACE reads. The table has about 460,000 distinct CDR3 sequences, approximately 15% seen once. This sample was shared with a second study, whose subject was yellow fever vaccine responses in identical twins.

The sequenced sample consisted of CD4+ T cells sorted from blood. The receptors stem from a young woman in good health.

The table lists this clonotype with a few counts. The chain combines TRBV27 with TRBJ2-2; the D gene is possibly TRBD2 (6 bases). Germline CDR1 is MNHEY and CDR2 is SMNVEV (reference sequence). The ends were cut back, 9 bases at V and 3 bases at J, with 23 bases in the middle. The CDR3 totals 17 residues. CDR3 amino acids: CASSTRVGGMDTGELFF. The CDR3 nucleotides are TGTGCCAGTAGTACCCGGGTCGGGGGTATGGACACCGGGGAGCTGTTTTTT.

The chain has TRBV10-3 and TRBJ2-3, with D possibly matching TRBD1 (5 bases). The V gene lost 3 bases and the J gene lost 0 bases, with 10 bases spanning the gap. Looked up from germline, CDR1 is ENHRY and CDR2 is SYGVKD. This CDR3 contains 15 residues. CDR3 amino acids: CAISDQGPSTDTQYF. CDR3 nucleotides: TGTGCCATCAGTGACCAGGGCCCTAGCACAGATACGCAGTATTTT.

This clonotype was counted between two and nine times. The chain's CDR3 is CSVEDRQRNEQFF. The CDR3 region has the DNA TGCAGCGTTGAAGACAGACAGAGAAATGAGCAGTTCTTC. V is TRBV29-1 and J is TRBJ2-1; weak D call: TRBD1 (5 bases). The CDR3 is 13 amino acids. The germline V gene has CDR1 SQVTM and CDR2 ANQGSEA. The V and J ends lost 0 bases and 7 bases respectively, with 10 bases between them.

The chain employs TRBV24-1 and TRBJ2-3, with 7 bases fitting TRBD2. CDR1 and CDR2 (germline): KGHDR, SFDVKD. The V segment lost 6 bases and the J segment 1 base; nucleotides outside the gene matches: 12. The CDR3 is 17 residues long. In DNA, the CDR3 is TGTGCCACCAGTCGGGGGGAATTCGACCCGGGCACAGATACGCAGTATTTT. Translated, it gives CATSRGEFDPGTDTQYF.

This clonotype was observed a handful of times. The chain is built from TRBV9 and TRBJ2-1; 8 positions match TRBD1. Germline V CDR1 and CDR2: SGDLS, YYNGEE. V was clipped by 0 bases and J by 6 bases; unmatched bases: 8. The CDR3 covers 16 residues. The CDR3 DNA reads as TGTGCCAGCAGCGTAGCTGCGAGTACAGGGGGCAATGAGCAGTTCTTC. This encodes CASSVAASTGGNEQFF.

This clonotype occurred a few times. The chain carries TRBV20-1 and TRBJ2-3, with 9 bases matching TRBD2. Germline values: CDR1 DFQATT, CDR2 SNEGSKA (reference sequence). After removal of 7 bases from V and 1 base from J, the junction contained 9 bases not matched to a gene. The CDR3 loop spans 15 amino acids. The CDR3 region has the DNA TGCAGTGTTGGTAGCGGGAGTCGTGGCACAGATACGCAGTATTTT. Encoded protein: CSVGSGSRGTDTQYF.

This clonotype was detected only a few times. This chain joins TRBV7-2 and TRBJ2-7; 8 positions agree with TRBD2. The germline V gene has CDR1 SGHTA and CDR2 FQGNSA. V trimming: 3 bases; J trimming: 9 bases; junction bases outside the gene matches: 4. The CDR3 is 12 amino acids. The CDR3 coding sequence is TGTGCCAGCAGCTTGGATAGCGGGGCGCAGTACTTC. This sequence encodes CASSLDSGAQYF. Together with reference TRBV7-2 and TRBJ2-7, the CDR3 gives the full variable domain: GAGVSQSPSNKVTEKGKDVELRCDPISGHTALYWYRQSLGQGLEFLIYFQGNSAPDKSGLPSDRFSAERTGGSVSTLTIQRTQQEDSAVYLCASSLDSGAQYFGPGTRLTVT.

This clonotype was seen a few times. This chain connects TRBV5-5 to TRBJ2-2; D gene uncertain. Germline V CDR1 and CDR2: SGHKS, YYEKEE (reference sequence). The CDR3 is 12 amino acids. The V and J ends lost 4 bases and 7 bases respectively, with 8 bases between them. CDR3 sequence reads: CASSLRGGELFF. The CDR3 nucleotides are TGTGCCAGCAGCCTACGTGGCGGGGAGCTGTTTTTT.

This clonotype has just a few counts. The CDR3 DNA sequence: TGCGCCAGCAGCTCCGGGACTAGCGGGAGCGAGACCCAGTACTTC. It codes for CASSSGTSGSETQYF. The chain has TRBV5-1 and TRBJ2-5; 14 bases line up with TRBD2. J lost 5 bases, V lost 3 bases, and 3 bases had no gene match. The CDR3 has 15 amino acids. Germline loops: CDR1 SGHRS, CDR2 YFSETQ.

This clonotype occurred a few times. V and J are TRBV29-1 and TRBJ2-3; the D gene is possibly TRBD1 (6 bases). CDR3 length equals 16 residues. Germline CDR1 is SQVTM and CDR2 is ANQGSEA. The V and J ends lost 4 bases and 0 bases respectively, with 17 bases between them. The CDR3 DNA sequence: TGCAGCGTTGTAGGGACACCCACCACGAGCACAGATACGCAGTATTTT. Protein sequence: CSVVGTPTTSTDTQYF.

The V call is TRBV7-2, the J call TRBJ2-7, with D unclear. Trimming shortened V by 4 bases and J by 2 bases, and 6 bases separated the two germline ends. This CDR3 spans 12 amino acids. Germline assignment: CDR1 SGHTA and CDR2 FQGNSA. The CDR3 is CASSSTPYEQYF. The CDR3 DNA reads as TGTGCCAGCAGCTCGACCCCCTACGAGCAGTACTTC.